These 2 T cell receptor beta chains share one sample of origin, sequenced in a study of post-analysis software for immune sequencing data. Study results and limitations: Included in a set of about five TRBV segments more frequent in patients than controls were TRBV5-6, TRBV5-1 and TRBV20-1.

Researchers reported that TCR beta cDNA libraries carried unique molecular identifiers. MiXCR was run by TCRdb on the PCR reads, yielding one entry per CDR3 protein. The sample has hundreds of thousands of distinct CDR3 sequences, 30% seen once. Their recognized antigens are unknown. Sequenced sample: blood. These TCRs come from a girl between 10 and 17 years old with multiple sclerosis.

This rearrangement joins TRBV20-1 to TRBJ2-1; the D is unclear. V was shortened by 0 bases and J by 12 bases, with 18 bases between the two germline ends. Germline V gene sequence: CDR1 DFQATT, CDR2 SNEGSKA (reference sequence). The CDR3 consists of 14 residues. CDR3 DNA: TGCAGTGCTAGAGATCAGCTTAGCTCCGGAAGGCAGTTCTTC. Its protein product is CSARDQLSSGRQFF.

The J gene is TRBJ1-5, the V gene TRBV6-1, with D possibly matching TRBD1 (5 bases). The V and J ends lost 7 bases and 7 bases respectively, with 23 bases between them. There are 16 residues in the CDR3. The germline V gene encodes CDR1 MNHNS and CDR2 SASEGT. CDR3 in DNA: TGTGCCAGCACAGACCTAGCCGGGGCCGCGAGGCAGCCCCAGCATTTT. Residues: CASTDLAGAARQPQHF.